Each of the 32 T cell receptor beta chains below was sequenced from the same sample in a study of T cells in localized non-small cell lung cancer. Here immunoSEQ multiplex PCR was the method, and the copy in TCRdb shows in-frame clones only, minus some. There are tens of thousands of clones in the sample; about nine tenths occur only once, and about a tenth lies in the top ten. The sample was peripheral blood, taken before any cancer treatment. The receptors derive from a woman aged 35-75 years with stage I lung adenocarcinoma.

The sample holds one count of this clone. J is TRBJ1-1 and V is TRBV7-2; possible D gene TRBD1, 5 bases. The CDR3 covers 16 residues. V gave up 1 base and J gave up 6 bases, with 18 bases separating them. Germline V gene data show CDR1 as SGHTA and CDR2 as FQGNSA. DNA of the CDR3: TGTGCCAGCAGCTTAGTCCGGGACCCCTTCCGCGCTGAAGCTTTCTTT. This encodes CASSLVRDPFRAEAFF.

This rearrangement joins TRBV27 to TRBJ1-2; no clear D. CDR1 MNHEY and CDR2 SMNVEV come from the germline V gene (reference sequence). Deletions cut 2 bases from V and 2 bases from J, with 9 bases between. The CDR3 runs 14 residues. The CDR3 loop is CASSLNRQNYGYTF. The CDR3 DNA sequence: TGTGCCAGCAGTTTAAATCGGCAGAACTATGGCTACACCTTC.

V usage is TRBV1 and J usage is TRBJ2-7; no DNA check was done on the table's D call, TRBD2. TRBV1 is a documented pseudogene. This CDR3 is built from 16 residues. The CDR3 bases are TGCACCAGCAGCCCGGTGGGTGAGGGAAGGTTCTACGAGCAGTACTTC. Protein product: CTSSPVGEGRFYEQYF.

The chain links TRBV4-2 to TRBJ1-1; D is ambiguous. Germline CDR1 LGHNA, CDR2 YNFKEQ. V lost 0 bases and J lost 1, with 9 bases in between. CDR3 length: 15 residues. The CDR3 DNA reads as TGTGCCAGCAGCCAAGAGTTAGGGTCGAACACTGAAGCTTTCTTT. Protein sequence: CASSQELGSNTEAFF.

This chain's CDR3 is CASSEAIMRGGGYTF. As DNA, the CDR3 is TGTGCCAGCAGTGAAGCGATAATGAGGGGCGGCGGCTACACCTTC. The chain recombines TRBV2 with TRBJ1-2; possibly TRBD1 for D (5 bases). CDR3 length: 15 residues. V was cut by 0 bases and J by 8 bases, with 16 bases left in between. The germline V gene has CDR1 SNHLY and CDR2 FYNNEI.

V usage is TRBV19 and J usage is TRBJ1-4; no reliable D call. This CDR3 has 17 amino acids. Trimming took 3 bases from V and 8 from J, leaving 22 bases between them. Germline CDR1 reads LNHDA; CDR2 reads SQIVND (reference sequence). CDR3 coding DNA: TGTGCCAGTAGTATCTATGGCCGACGGGTGCCGGAGGAAAAACTGTTTTTT. Amino acids: CASSIYGRRVPEEKLFF. The whole variable domain, filled in from reference TRBV19 and TRBJ1-4, reads DGGITQSPKYLFRKEGQNVTLSCEQNLNHDAMYWYRQDPGQGLRLIYYSQIVNDFQKGDIAEGYSVSREKKESFPLTVTSAQKNPTAFYLCASSIYGRRVPEEKLFFGSGTQLSVL.

As regards this clone: A read error may account for a junction end that differs from germline. The chain uses TRBV5-4 and TRBJ2-6; TRBD2 aligns across 10 bases. CDR1 is SGHNT and CDR2 is YYREEE in the germline V gene (reference sequence). This CDR3 spans 18 amino acids. The CDR3 loop reads CASSLERLAGSGASVLTF. The CDR3 region has the DNA TGTGCCAGCAGCTTGGAGAGACTAGCGGGTTCGGGGGCCAGCGTCCTGACTTTC.

In its sample, this clone was seen once. The rearrangement links TRBV7-6 to TRBJ2-1, with TRBD2 matching 12 bases. Germline CDR1 is SGHVS and CDR2 is FNYEAQ. The V gene end was trimmed by 1 base and the J gene end by 0 bases; junction bases not matched to a gene: 16. The CDR3 is 22 amino acids. CDR3 nucleotides: TGTGCCAGCAGCTTAGTCGGCCCCCAGGGGCTAGCGGGAGGGATCTCCTACAATGAGCAGTTCTTC. Translated: CASSLVGPQGLAGGISYNEQFF.

This chain connects TRBV10-3 to TRBJ2-5; 14 bases map to TRBD2. The germline V gene encodes CDR1 ENHRY and CDR2 SYGVKD. V lost 6 bases to trimming and J lost 5 bases; unmatched junction nucleotides: 5. This CDR3 has 15 amino acids. CDR3: CAISPTSGRAETQYF. As DNA, the CDR3 is TGTGCCATCAGCCCGACTAGCGGGAGGGCGGAGACCCAGTACTTC.

The rearrangement links TRBV5-4 to TRBJ2-7, with no clear D. Deletions cut 1 base from V and 3 bases from J, with 8 bases between. The CDR3 totals 13 residues. The germline CDR1 and CDR2 sequences are SGHNT and YYREEE (reference sequence). Written as DNA, the CDR3 is TGTGCCAGCAGCTTGCCGATGGGCTACGAGCAGTACTTC. This sequence encodes CASSLPMGYEQYF.

The chain joins TRBV7-6 to TRBJ2-2; 8 nucleotides agree with TRBD2. Trimming removed 2 bases from V and 5 bases from J; junction bases left unmatched: 7. Germline CDR1 reads SGHVS; CDR2 reads FNYEAQ. CDR3 length equals 16 residues. The CDR3 sequence: CASSLSGRGVTGELFF. The CDR3 DNA reads TGTGCCAGCAGCTTATCAGGGCGGGGGGTGACCGGGGAGCTGTTTTTT.

The chain couples TRBV5-4 to TRBJ2-3; D is perhaps TRBD1 or TRBD2 (5 bases each). The CDR3 runs 14 residues. V lost 2 bases and J 4 bases, leaving 11 bases between the germline ends. CDR1 and CDR2 (germline): SGHNT, YYREEE (reference sequence). Here the CDR3 reads CASSFSGHADTQYF. The CDR3 DNA follows: TGTGCCAGCAGCTTCTCGGGGCACGCAGATACGCAGTATTTT.

The chain is built from TRBV28 and TRBJ1-1; D is undetermined. The V and J ends lost 5 bases and 4 bases respectively, with 5 bases between them. Germline V gene lookup returns CDR1 MDHEN and CDR2 SYDVKM. The CDR3 covers 11 residues. The CDR3 sequence is CASSAITEAFF. Here the CDR3 DNA reads TGTGCCAGCAGTGCCATCACTGAAGCTTTCTTT. The variable domain in full, completed from reference TRBV28 and TRBJ1-1, reads DVKVTQSSRYLVKRTGEKVFLECVQDMDHENMFWYRQDPGLGLRLIYFSYDVKMKEKGDIPEGYSVSREKKERFSLILESASTNQTSMYLCASSAITEAFFGQGTRLTVV.

V is TRBV30 and J is TRBJ1-5; 7 positions agree with TRBD1. CDR1 and CDR2 from the germline V gene are GTSNPN and SVGIG (reference sequence). Unmatched junction bases numbered 8, after V lost 2 bases and J lost 7 bases. The CDR3 contains 14 residues. CDR3 loop: CAWSIQTGIQPQHF. CDR3 sequence (DNA): TGTGCCTGGAGTATACAGACAGGGATCCAGCCCCAGCATTTT.

The rearrangement uses TRBV4-1 and TRBJ2-7; 9 nucleotides agree with TRBD2. V dropped 3 bases and J dropped 5; count of bases not matched to a gene: 14. The CDR3 runs 17 residues. Germline CDR1 reads MGHRA; CDR2 reads YSYEKL. CDR3 DNA sequence: TGCGCCAGCAGCCAGCCATCCAAAGGGTCTAGCGGGAACGAGCAGTACTTC. Translation gives CASSQPSKGSSGNEQYF.

The CDR3 bases are TGTGCCAGCAGCGACAGGGGTGACCAGCCCCAGCATTTT. Encoded protein: CASSDRGDQPQHF. V gene TRBV7-6 combines with J gene TRBJ1-5; 8 nucleotides line up with TRBD1. Germline CDR1 SGHVS, CDR2 FNYEAQ. The V and J ends lost 5 bases and 7 bases, in that order; junction bases with no gene match: 4. This CDR3 has 13 residues.

The J gene is TRBJ2-7, the V gene TRBV4-1, with D tentatively TRBD1 or TRBD2 (5 bases each). This CDR3 is built from 16 residues. The germline V gene has CDR1 MGHRA and CDR2 YSYEKL. Deletions cut 0 bases from V and 3 bases from J, with 15 bases between. CDR3 region: CASSQDWDGRIYEQYF. In DNA, the CDR3 is TGCGCCAGCAGCCAAGATTGGGACGGCCGAATCTACGAGCAGTACTTC.

CDR3 sequence (DNA): TGTGCCAGCAGCCACGGGACAGGCCTCTATGGCTACACCTTC. It translates to CASSHGTGLYGYTF. This chain uses TRBV7-2 with TRBJ1-2, with 8 bases fitting TRBD1. This CDR3 contains 14 residues. The germline gives CDR1 SGHTA, CDR2 FQGNSA. V lost 5 bases and J lost 4; bases outside the gene matches: 6.

The rearrangement joins TRBV30 to TRBJ1-1; weak D call: TRBD1 (6 bases). CDR1 is GTSNPN, CDR2 SVGIG, per germline (reference sequence). Trimming removed 5 bases from V and 0 bases from J, with 13 bases in between. This CDR3 comprises 14 residues. Written as DNA, the CDR3 is TGTGCCTGGGACAGGAATATCATGAACACTGAAGCTTTCTTT. This codes for CAWDRNIMNTEAFF.

The chain recombines TRBV9 with TRBJ2-1, with a weak D call TRBD2 (7 bases). Germline CDR1 reads SGDLS; CDR2 reads YYNGEE. V lost 4 bases to trimming and J lost 2 bases, with 22 bases between them. This CDR3 contains 18 residues. The CDR3 region has the DNA TGTGCCAGCAGCACCCCGGGGGGCTCCAACGTTGCCTACAATGAGCAGTTCTTC. Translating gives CASSTPGGSNVAYNEQFF.

The rearrangement uses TRBV9 and TRBJ2-3, with 10 bases fitting TRBD1. V dropped 3 bases and J dropped 1; count of bases not matched to a gene: 8. The CDR3 is 17 residues long. The germline V gene encodes CDR1 SGDLS and CDR2 YYNGEE. Here the CDR3 DNA reads TGTGCCAGCAGCGGGCGTCCCGGGACAGGGGGCACAGATACGCAGTATTTT. Translated: CASSGRPGTGGTDTQYF.

The chain carries TRBV5-1 and TRBJ1-2; D perhaps matches TRBD1 (6 bases). This CDR3 is built from 14 residues. The germline CDR1 and CDR2 sequences are SGHRS and YFSETQ. The V and J ends lost 3 bases and 6 bases respectively, with 15 bases between them. The CDR3 DNA is TGCGCCAGCAGCTCGGAACCGGGACATCATGGCTACACCTTC. Amino acid sequence: CASSSEPGHHGYTF.

This sequence joins TRBV28 and TRBJ1-2; 9 bases map to TRBD1. J gave up 2 bases and V 4 bases, and 2 bases lay outside the gene matches. CDR3 length equals 14 residues. Germline-derived CDR1 and CDR2 are MDHEN and SYDVKM. The CDR3 nucleotides read TGTGCCAGCAGTTCCGGACAGGGGAACTATGGCTACACCTTC. Protein: CASSSGQGNYGYTF.

The gene calls are TRBV4-2 and TRBJ2-1; no clear D. Trimming pared 0 bases from V and 4 bases from J, leaving 10 bases between. Germline values: CDR1 LGHNA, CDR2 YNFKEQ. This CDR3 comprises 15 residues. CDR3 protein: CASSQEYQDYNEQFF. The CDR3 coding sequence is TGTGCCAGCAGCCAAGAATATCAGGATTACAATGAGCAGTTCTTC.

The rearrangement joins TRBV5-1 to TRBJ1-2, with D maybe TRBD1 (6 bases). The CDR3 loop spans 15 amino acids. CDR1 is SGHRS, CDR2 YFSETQ, per germline. Between the trimmed V and J ends, which lost 4 bases and 7 bases, there was a span of 20 bases. The CDR3 coding sequence is TGCGCCAGCAGCCCCGGGGACAAAACCGGGAGTGGCTACACCTTC. Its protein product is CASSPGDKTGSGYTF.

The chain couples TRBV5-1 to TRBJ1-4; 10 positions agree with TRBD1. CDR3 length: 15 amino acids. V was pared by 4 bases and J by 3 bases, with 3 bases of the junction left unmatched. Germline V gene sequence: CDR1 SGHRS, CDR2 YFSETQ. The CDR3 nucleotides read TGCGCCAGCAGCGGACAGGGGGGAGCTAATGAAAAACTGTTTTTT. The encoded protein is CASSGQGGANEKLFF.

This clone was seen more than once but under ten times. The chain is built from TRBV28 and TRBJ1-3; 8 bases fit TRBD1. CDR3 size: 13 residues. Trimming cost V 9 bases and J 8 bases; bases outside gene matches: 9. Per germline, CDR1 MDHEN and CDR2 SYDVKM. CDR3 coding DNA: TGTGCCAGTAAGACAGGGGCTGTGGACACCATATATTTT. Translating gives CASKTGAVDTIYF.

This chain uses TRBV28 with TRBJ2-1, with a tentative D call TRBD1 (5 bases). The germline V gene encodes CDR1 MDHEN and CDR2 SYDVKM. CDR3 size: 15 residues. V lost 5 bases to trimming and J lost 8 bases, with 19 bases between them. The CDR3 DNA is TGTGCCAGCAGTACCGGACAAAGGGTAGGCGATGAGCAGTTCTTC. As protein: CASSTGQRVGDEQFF. Looking up the rest from reference TRBV28 and TRBJ2-1 gives the full variable domain: DVKVTQSSRYLVKRTGEKVFLECVQDMDHENMFWYRQDPGLGLRLIYFSYDVKMKEKGDIPEGYSVSREKKERFSLILESASTNQTSMYLCASSTGQRVGDEQFFGPGTRLTVL.

This clone came up once. The genes are TRBV27 and TRBJ2-7; 8 positions agree with TRBD2. The CDR3 has 15 amino acids. J was trimmed by 4 bases and V by 0 bases; bases with no gene match: 5. The germline V gene encodes CDR1 MNHEY and CDR2 SMNVEV (reference sequence). This chain's CDR3 is CASSLSSGSEYEQYF. For the CDR3, the DNA is TGTGCCAGCAGTTTATCGAGCGGGAGCGAATACGAGCAGTACTTC.

V usage is TRBV7-8 and J usage is TRBJ1-3, with D hard to call. There are 19 residues in the CDR3. Germline CDR1 and CDR2: SGHVS and FQNEAQ. V was shortened by 2 bases and J by 4 bases, with 24 bases between the two germline ends. In DNA form, the CDR3 reads TGTGCCAGCAGCTTATATAACCCGATTCGACGGGAGGCCGGAAACACCATATATTTT. It encodes CASSLYNPIRREAGNTIYF.

The V gene is TRBV5-5, the J gene TRBJ1-1; no definite D call. Germline V CDR1 and CDR2: SGHKS, YYEKEE (reference sequence). V was clipped by 4 bases and J by 10 bases, with 17 bases between them. This CDR3 contains 13 residues. The CDR3 nucleotides are TGTGCCAGCAGCCCTGGTAACGAGGGTCGAGCTTTCTTT. This translates into CASSPGNEGRAFF.

The chain joins TRBV19 to TRBJ1-4; TRBD1 aligns across 9 bases. Germline loops: CDR1 LNHDA, CDR2 SQIVND (reference sequence). With 5 bases clipped from V and 17 bases from J, the junction kept 6 bases outside the gene matches. The CDR3 contains 11 residues. The CDR3 sequence is CASSAGTGFFF. CDR3 nucleotides: TGTGCCAGTAGTGCCGGGACAGGGTTTTTTTTT.